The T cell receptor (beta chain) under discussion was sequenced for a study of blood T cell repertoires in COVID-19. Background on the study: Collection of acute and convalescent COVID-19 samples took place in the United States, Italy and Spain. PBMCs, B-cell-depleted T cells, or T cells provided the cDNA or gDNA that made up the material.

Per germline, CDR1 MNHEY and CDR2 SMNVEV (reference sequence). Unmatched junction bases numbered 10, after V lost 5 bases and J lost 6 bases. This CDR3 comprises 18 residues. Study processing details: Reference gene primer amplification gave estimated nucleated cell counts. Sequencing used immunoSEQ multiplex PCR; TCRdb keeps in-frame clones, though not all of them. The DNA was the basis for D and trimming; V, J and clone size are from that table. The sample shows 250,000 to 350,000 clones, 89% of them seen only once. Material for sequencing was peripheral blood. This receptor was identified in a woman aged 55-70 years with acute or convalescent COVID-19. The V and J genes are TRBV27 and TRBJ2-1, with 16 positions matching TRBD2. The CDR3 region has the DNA TGTGCCAGCAGTATAAGCCCAGGGACTAGCGGGAGGGTCAATGAGCAGTTCTTC. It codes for CASSISPGTSGRVNEQFF.